These 12 T cell receptor beta chains originate from one sample sequenced in a study of blood T cell repertoires in COVID-19. Assay: immunoSEQ multiplex PCR; the TCRdb copy retains only in-frame clones and omits some. The table has roughly 430,000 clones, about 88% seen once; the top ten hold roughly 1.4%. Specimen: PBMCs or T cells enriched from blood (not recorded which). These receptors were taken from a woman aged 18-29 years who had been exposed to COVID-19.

The J gene is TRBJ1-5, the V gene TRBV6-1; 8 nucleotides align to TRBD1. The germline V gene has CDR1 MNHNS and CDR2 SASEGT. The V segment lost 1 base and the J segment 4 bases; nucleotides outside the gene matches: 9. The CDR3 length is 17 residues. The CDR3 here is CASSEEGVTGVNQPQHF. In DNA, the CDR3 is TGTGCCAGCAGTGAAGAAGGGGTGACAGGGGTTAATCAGCCCCAGCATTTT.

The gene calls are TRBV6-2 or TRBV6-3 and TRBJ2-2; 12 bases map to TRBD2. CDR1 is MNHEY, CDR2 SVGEGT, per germline. The CDR3 runs 18 residues. The ends lost 4 bases at V and 3 bases at J; junction bases unmatched: 9. The chain's CDR3 is CASSSEGRTSGDTGELFF. The CDR3 DNA sequence: TGTGCCAGCAGTTCGGAAGGTCGGACTAGCGGGGACACCGGGGAGCTGTTTTTT.

This chain links TRBV19 with TRBJ1-1; no firm D call. The V end was cut by 9 bases, the J end by 6 bases, with 17 bases between. CDR1 and CDR2 from the germline V gene are LNHDA and SQIVND (reference sequence). This CDR3 contains 13 residues. The CDR3 loop is CASSLGGIAEAFF. The CDR3 nucleotides read TGTGCCAGCAGCCTAGGTGGTATCGCTGAAGCTTTCTTT.

The CDR3 region has the DNA TGCGCCAGCAGCGTGGTGCCAGGGGGCACTGAAGCTTTCTTT. Its protein is CASSVVPGGTEAFF. The chain joins TRBV5-1 to TRBJ1-1; 7 nucleotides line up with TRBD1. After removal of 4 bases from V and 4 bases from J, the junction contained 7 bases not matched to a gene. Germline CDR1 and CDR2: SGHRS and YFSETQ. This CDR3 spans 14 amino acids.

This clone has only a few counts. The J gene is TRBJ1-5, the V gene TRBV23-1; 7 bases are shared with TRBD1. TRBV23-1 is given ORF status, its function remaining uncertain. This CDR3 has 18 residues. J gave up 0 bases and V 9 bases, and 17 bases lay outside the gene matches. The CDR3 DNA sequence: TGCGCCAGTATAGAGACCGGGACAGAGTTTTATAGCAATCAGCCCCAGCATTTT. Its translation: CASIETGTEFYSNQPQHF.

V is TRBV6-5 and J is TRBJ1-6; no reliable D call. Trimming shortened V by 6 bases and J by 6 bases, and 15 bases separated the two germline ends. CDR1 and CDR2 (germline): MNHEY, SVGAGI. This CDR3 contains 15 residues. The CDR3 DNA is TGTGCCAGCAGCTTGGCCGCCGGGAGTAATTCACCCCTCCACTTT. Protein product: CASSLAAGSNSPLHF.

The chain uses TRBV9 and TRBJ2-1; D possibly corresponds to TRBD1 (6 bases). CDR3 length: 15 residues. V lost 0 bases and J lost 2, with 9 bases in between. The V gene's germline CDR1 is SGDLS and CDR2 YYNGEE. For the CDR3, the DNA is TGTGCCAGCAGCGTAGCAACAGGGACCTACAATGAGCAGTTCTTC. Its translation: CASSVATGTYNEQFF.

The chain links TRBV4-3 to TRBJ2-7; weak D call: TRBD2 (5 bases). Germline CDR1 reads LGHNA; CDR2 reads YSLEER. The CDR3 length is 18 residues. V was shortened by 1 base and J by 3 bases, with 22 bases between the two germline ends. Here the CDR3 DNA reads TGCGCCAGCAGCCAAGCCCCCAGTGGGAGTCATGGTTACTACGAGCAGTACTTC. Translated, it gives CASSQAPSGSHGYYEQYF.

The genes are TRBV23-1 and TRBJ2-1; 11 nucleotides line up with TRBD1. TRBV23-1 is an open reading frame, and its role is uncertain. V dropped 5 bases and J dropped 9; count of bases not matched to a gene: 12. The CDR3 is made up of 16 amino acids. The CDR3 sequence: CASSSTEDRGLGEQFF. The CDR3 DNA reads TGCGCCAGCAGTTCCACGGAGGACAGGGGGCTGGGTGAGCAGTTCTTC.

This rearrangement joins TRBV19 to TRBJ1-1; 7 bases agree with TRBD1. The CDR3 is made up of 14 amino acids. With V trimmed by 7 bases and J by 0 bases, 5 bases remained unmatched. Germline loops: CDR1 LNHDA, CDR2 SQIVND (reference sequence). The CDR3 region is CASTRTGVNTEAFF. The CDR3 nucleotides are TGTGCCAGTACCCGGACAGGAGTGAACACTGAAGCTTTCTTT.

The gene calls are TRBV5-1 and TRBJ2-3; the match to TRBD2 covers 13 bases. The CDR3 totals 15 residues. CDR1 SGHRS and CDR2 YFSETQ come from the germline V gene. The junction had 2 bases not matched to a gene; V was cut back by 6 bases and J by 1 base. For the CDR3, the DNA is TGCGCCAGCACCGGGACTAGCGGGGGCACAGATACGCAGTATTTT. It is translated as CASTGTSGGTDTQYF.

The chain uses TRBV6-5 and TRBJ1-4; 12 nucleotides agree with TRBD1. V lost 6 bases and J lost 6; bases outside the gene matches: 5. The CDR3 length is 15 residues. Germline V lookup: CDR1 MNHEY, CDR2 SVGAGI. The CDR3 sequence is CASRGGQGAYEKLFF. The CDR3 region has the DNA TGTGCCAGCAGGGGGGGACAGGGGGCTTATGAAAAACTGTTTTTT.